This TCR beta chain was sequenced in a study of CXCR3-negative and CXCR3-positive naive CD8 T cells. TRB cDNA was prepared as libraries by UMI-labeled 5' RACE. TCRdb re-called the 5' RACE reads and catalogs CDR3 proteins one per entry, DNA excluded. The sample includes 100,000 to 150,000 distinct CDR3 sequences. CDR1 and CDR2 from the germline V gene are LGHNA and YSLEER. CDR3 length equals 16 residues. Sorts performed in triplicate captured 300,000 or so cells each from every CD8+ T cell subset. A CD45RO-CCR7+CD27+CD95- profile was what naive CD8+ T cells displayed. V is TRBV4-3 and J is TRBJ2-2; TCRdb returns TRBD1, unconfirmable since there is no DNA. The receptor was derived from a human donor in good health. Some clones in this sample may be carry-over from other donors' samples. The specimen was naive CXCR3- CD8+ T cells from blood. Subset reported: CD45RO-CCR7+CD27+CD95- naive CD8+ T cells lacking CXCR3 (TNR3-). The CDR3 reads CASGRGADGTTGELFF.